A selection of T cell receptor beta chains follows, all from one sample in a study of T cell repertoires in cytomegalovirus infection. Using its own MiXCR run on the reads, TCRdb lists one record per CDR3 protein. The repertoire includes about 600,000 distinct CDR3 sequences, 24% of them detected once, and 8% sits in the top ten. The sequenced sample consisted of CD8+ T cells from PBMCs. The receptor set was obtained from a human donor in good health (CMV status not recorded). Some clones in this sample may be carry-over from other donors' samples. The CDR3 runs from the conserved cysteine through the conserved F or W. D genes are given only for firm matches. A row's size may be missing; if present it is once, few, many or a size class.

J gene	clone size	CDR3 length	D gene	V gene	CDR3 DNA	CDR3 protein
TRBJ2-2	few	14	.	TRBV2	TGTGCCAGCAGTGAGCGACGAAAAACCGGGGAGCTGTTTTTT	CASSERRKTGELFF
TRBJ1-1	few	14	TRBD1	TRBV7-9	TGTGCCAGCAGCTCCAGGACAGGGGGCACTGAAGCTTTCTTT	CASSSRTGGTEAFF
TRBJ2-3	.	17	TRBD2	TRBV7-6	TGTACCAGCAGCTTGGCCCGACTAGCGGGGGCCACAGATACGCAGTATTTT	CTSSLARLAGATDTQYF
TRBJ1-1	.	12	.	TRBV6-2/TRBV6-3	TGTGCCAGCAGTAGAGGACGTGATGAAGCTTTCTTT	CASSRGRDEAFF
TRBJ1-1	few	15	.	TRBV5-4	TGTGCCAGCAGCCTTCCGGCAGGGGCGAACACTGAAGCTTTCTTT	CASSLPAGANTEAFF
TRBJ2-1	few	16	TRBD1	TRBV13	TGTGCCAGCAGCCCGAGGACAGGGGGCTCCTACAATGAGCAGTTCTTC	CASSPRTGGSYNEQFF
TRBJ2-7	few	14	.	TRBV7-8	TGTGCCAGCAGCGCCAGAACCCTCACCTACGAGCAGTACTTC	CASSARTLTYEQYF
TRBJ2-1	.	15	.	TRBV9	TGTGCCAGCAGCGCCAGGGTTTATCCGCTCAATGAGCAGTTCTTC	CASSARVYPLNEQFF
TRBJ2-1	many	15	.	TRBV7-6	TGTGCCAGCAGCAACCGGGTTACCTCCTACAATGAGCAGTTCTTC	CASSNRVTSYNEQFF
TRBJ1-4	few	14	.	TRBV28	TGTGCCAGCAGTTTACGGGGTTACGGTGAAAAACTGTTTTTT	CASSLRGYGEKLFF
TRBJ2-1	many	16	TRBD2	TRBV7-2	TGTGCCAGCAGATTTCCTCTAGCGGGGGTAGACAATGAGCAGTTCTTC	CASRFPLAGVDNEQFF
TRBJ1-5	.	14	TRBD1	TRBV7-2	TGTGCCAGCAGCTTAATGGACAGGAATCAGCCCCAGCATTTT	CASSLMDRNQPQHF
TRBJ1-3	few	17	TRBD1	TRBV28	TGTGCCAGCAGCCCCTACCTTCGGACAGGGGACGGAAACACCATATATTTT	CASSPYLRTGDGNTIYF
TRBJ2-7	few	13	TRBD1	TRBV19	TGTGCCAGTAGCCGGACAGGGTCCCACGAGCAGTACTTC	CASSRTGSHEQYF
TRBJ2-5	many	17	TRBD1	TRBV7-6	TGTGCCAGCAGCTTAGAAGTCCGGGACAGGGGAGGAGAGACCCAGTACTTC	CASSLEVRDRGGETQYF
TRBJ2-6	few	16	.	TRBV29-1	TGCAGCGTTTTGGGCGGTGAATTTTCTGGGGCCAACGTCCTGACTTTC	CSVLGGEFSGANVLTF
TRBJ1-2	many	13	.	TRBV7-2	TGTGCCAGCAGCCCCAGTGTGCGGGGCCGGGAGTACTTC	CASSPSVRGREYF
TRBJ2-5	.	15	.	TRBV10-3	TGTGCCATCAGTGACCCCTTGCGGGGGCGGGAGACCCAGTACTTC	CAISDPLRGRETQYF
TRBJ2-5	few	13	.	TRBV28	TGTGCCAGCAGTTTGTATCCGCGAGAGACCCAGTACTTC	CASSLYPRETQYF
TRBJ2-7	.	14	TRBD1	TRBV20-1	TGCAGTGCTTCTCCCGGGACAGGGTTCGACGAGCAGTACTTC	CSASPGTGFDEQYF
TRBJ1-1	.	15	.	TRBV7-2	TGTGCCAGCAGCTTAGACCCGAACATGAACACTGAAGCTTTCTTT	CASSLDPNMNTEAFF
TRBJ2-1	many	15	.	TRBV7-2	TGTGCCAGCAGACCCCCTGCGTCAGGTTACAATGAGCAGTTCTTC	CASRPPASGYNEQFF
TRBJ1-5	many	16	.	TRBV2	TGTGCCAGCAGTGAATTTACCAGGGAAGCGAATCAGCCCCAGCATTTT	CASSEFTREANQPQHF
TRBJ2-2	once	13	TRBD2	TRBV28	TGTGCCAACACTCTAGCGGGGGCGGGGGAGCTGTTTTTT	CANTLAGAGELFF
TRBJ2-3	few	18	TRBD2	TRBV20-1	TGCAGTGCAGCAGTCGGACTAGCGGGGGGAGGGGACACAGATACGCAGTATTTT	CSAAVGLAGGGDTDTQYF
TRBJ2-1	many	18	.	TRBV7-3	TGTGCCAGCAGCCCTGGTGGTGTCGGGCCGGAGTCCTACAATGAGCAGTTCTTC	CASSPGGVGPESYNEQFF